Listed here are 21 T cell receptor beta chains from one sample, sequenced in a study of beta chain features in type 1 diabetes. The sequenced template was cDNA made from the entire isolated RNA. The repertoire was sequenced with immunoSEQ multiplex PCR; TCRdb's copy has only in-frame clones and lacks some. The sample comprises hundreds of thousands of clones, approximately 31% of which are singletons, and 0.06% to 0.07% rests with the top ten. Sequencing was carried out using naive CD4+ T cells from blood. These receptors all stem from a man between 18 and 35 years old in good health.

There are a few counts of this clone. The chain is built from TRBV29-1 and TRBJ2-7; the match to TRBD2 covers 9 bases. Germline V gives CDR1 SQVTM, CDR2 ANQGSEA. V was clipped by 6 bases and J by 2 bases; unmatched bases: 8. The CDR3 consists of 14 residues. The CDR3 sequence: CSVRSGSGTYEQYF. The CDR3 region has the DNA TGCAGCGTCCGTAGCGGGAGCGGGACCTACGAGCAGTACTTC.

The CDR3 DNA reads as TGCAGCGTGGGGCTGAACACTGAAGCTTTCTTT. Translating it yields CSVGLNTEAFF. V and J are TRBV29-1 and TRBJ1-1; D possibly corresponds to TRBD1 (5 bases). The CDR3 runs to 11 residues. Trimming stripped 6 bases from V and 0 bases from J, with 5 bases between. Looked up from germline, CDR1 is SQVTM and CDR2 is ANQGSEA.

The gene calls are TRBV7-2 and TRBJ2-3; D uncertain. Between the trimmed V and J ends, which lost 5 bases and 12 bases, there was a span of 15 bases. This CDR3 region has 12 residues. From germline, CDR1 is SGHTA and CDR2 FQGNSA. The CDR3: CASSPTTPAQYF. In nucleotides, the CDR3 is TGTGCCAGCAGCCCCACGACCCCAGCCCAGTATTTT.

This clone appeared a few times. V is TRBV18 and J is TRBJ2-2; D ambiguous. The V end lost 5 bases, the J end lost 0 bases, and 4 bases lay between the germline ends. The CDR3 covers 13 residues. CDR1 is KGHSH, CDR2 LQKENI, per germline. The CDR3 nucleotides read TGTGCCAGCTCATCCTCGAACACCGGGGAGCTGTTTTTT. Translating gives CASSSSNTGELFF.

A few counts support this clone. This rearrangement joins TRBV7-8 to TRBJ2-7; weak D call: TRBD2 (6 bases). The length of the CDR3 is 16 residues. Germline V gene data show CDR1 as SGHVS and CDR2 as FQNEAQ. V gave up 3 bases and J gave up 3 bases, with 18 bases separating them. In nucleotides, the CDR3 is TGTGCCAGCAGCTTCGCGTTGGGAGGTCCGGGCTACGAGCAGTACTTC. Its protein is CASSFALGGPGYEQYF. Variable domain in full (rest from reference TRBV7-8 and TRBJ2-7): GAGVSQSPRYKVAKRGQDVALRCDPISGHVSLFWYQQALGQGPEFLTYFQNEAQLDKSGLPSDRFFAERPEGSVSTLKIQRTQQEDSAVYLCASSFALGGPGYEQYFGPGTRLTVT.

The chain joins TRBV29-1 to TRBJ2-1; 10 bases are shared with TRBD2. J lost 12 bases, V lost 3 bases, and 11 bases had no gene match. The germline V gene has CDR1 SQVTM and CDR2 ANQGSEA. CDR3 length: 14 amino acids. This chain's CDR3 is CSVDLLAGVGWQFF. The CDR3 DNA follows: TGCAGCGTTGACTTGCTAGCGGGAGTAGGGTGGCAGTTCTTC.

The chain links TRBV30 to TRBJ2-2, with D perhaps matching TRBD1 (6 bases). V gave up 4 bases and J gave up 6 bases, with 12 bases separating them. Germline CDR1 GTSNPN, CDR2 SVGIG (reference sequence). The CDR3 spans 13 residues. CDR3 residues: CAWNRVNAGELFF. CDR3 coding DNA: TGTGCCTGGAACAGGGTCAACGCCGGGGAGCTGTTTTTT.

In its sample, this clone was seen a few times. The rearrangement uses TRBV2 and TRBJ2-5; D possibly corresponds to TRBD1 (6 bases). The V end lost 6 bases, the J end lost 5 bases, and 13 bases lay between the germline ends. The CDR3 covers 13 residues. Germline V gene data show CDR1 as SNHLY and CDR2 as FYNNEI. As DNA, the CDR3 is TGTGCCAGCAGGACATCGAGGGGGGAGACCCAGTACTTC. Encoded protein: CASRTSRGETQYF.

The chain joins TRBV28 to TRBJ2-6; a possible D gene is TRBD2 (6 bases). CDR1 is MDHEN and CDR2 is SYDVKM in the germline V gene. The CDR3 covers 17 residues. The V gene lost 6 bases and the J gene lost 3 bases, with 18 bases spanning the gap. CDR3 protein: CASREQGGYVGANVLTF. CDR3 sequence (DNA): TGTGCCAGCAGAGAGCAGGGAGGATACGTTGGGGCCAACGTCCTGACTTTC.

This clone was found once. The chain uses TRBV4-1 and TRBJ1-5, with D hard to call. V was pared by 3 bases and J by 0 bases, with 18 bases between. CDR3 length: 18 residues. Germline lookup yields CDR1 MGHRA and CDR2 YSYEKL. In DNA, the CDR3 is TGCGCCAGCAGCCATCCCGCCGTCGCAGGCGATAGCAATCAGCCCCAGCATTTT. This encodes CASSHPAVAGDSNQPQHF.

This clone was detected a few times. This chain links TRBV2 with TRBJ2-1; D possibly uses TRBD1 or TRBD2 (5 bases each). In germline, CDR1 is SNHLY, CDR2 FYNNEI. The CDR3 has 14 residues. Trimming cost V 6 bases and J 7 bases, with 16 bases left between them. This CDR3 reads CASRGDPSVNEQFF. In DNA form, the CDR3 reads TGTGCCAGCAGAGGGGACCCGTCGGTAAATGAGCAGTTCTTC.

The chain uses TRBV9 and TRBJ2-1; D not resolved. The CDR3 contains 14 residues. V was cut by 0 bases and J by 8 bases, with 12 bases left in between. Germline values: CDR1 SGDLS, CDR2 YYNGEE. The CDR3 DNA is TGTGCCAGCAGCGTAGCCATAGGGCTGTATGAGCAGTTCTTC. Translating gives CASSVAIGLYEQFF.

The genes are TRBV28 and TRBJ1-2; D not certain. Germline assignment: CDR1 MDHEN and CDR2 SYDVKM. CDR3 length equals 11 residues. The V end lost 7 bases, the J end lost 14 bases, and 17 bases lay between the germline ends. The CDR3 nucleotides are TGTGCCAGCAACACGGACGGTCGTCCGACCTTC. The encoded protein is CASNTDGRPTF.

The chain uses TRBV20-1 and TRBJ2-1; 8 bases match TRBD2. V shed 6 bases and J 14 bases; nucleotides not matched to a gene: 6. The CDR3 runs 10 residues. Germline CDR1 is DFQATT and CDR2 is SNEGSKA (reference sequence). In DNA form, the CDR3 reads TGCAGTGCCACGGGACTAGTCGAGTTCTTC. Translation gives CSATGLVEFF.

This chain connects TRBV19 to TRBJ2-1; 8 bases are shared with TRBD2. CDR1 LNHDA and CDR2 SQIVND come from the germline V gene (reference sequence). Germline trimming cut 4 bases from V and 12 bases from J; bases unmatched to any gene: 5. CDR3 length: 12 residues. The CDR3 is CASSTSSGRQFF. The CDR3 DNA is TGTGCCAGTAGTACTTCTAGCGGGCGGCAGTTCTTC.

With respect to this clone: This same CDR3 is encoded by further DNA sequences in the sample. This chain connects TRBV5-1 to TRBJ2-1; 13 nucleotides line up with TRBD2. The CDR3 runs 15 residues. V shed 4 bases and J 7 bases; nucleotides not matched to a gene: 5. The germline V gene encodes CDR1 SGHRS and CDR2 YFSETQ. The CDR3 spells CASSGGLAGVNEQFF. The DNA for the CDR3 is TGCGCCAGCAGCGGAGGACTAGCGGGAGTAAATGAGCAGTTCTTC.

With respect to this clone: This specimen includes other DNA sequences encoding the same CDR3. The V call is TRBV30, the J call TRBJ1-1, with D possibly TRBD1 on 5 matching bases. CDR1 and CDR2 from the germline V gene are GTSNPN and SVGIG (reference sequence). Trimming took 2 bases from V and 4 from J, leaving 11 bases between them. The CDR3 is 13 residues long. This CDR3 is CAWSSRGGTEAFF. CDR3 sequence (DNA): TGTGCCTGGAGTAGTAGGGGAGGCACTGAAGCTTTCTTT.

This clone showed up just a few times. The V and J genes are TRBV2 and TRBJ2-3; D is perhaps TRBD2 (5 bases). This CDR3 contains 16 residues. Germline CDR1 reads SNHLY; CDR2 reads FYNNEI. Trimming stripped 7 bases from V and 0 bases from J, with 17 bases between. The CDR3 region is CASTALRSGSTDTQYF. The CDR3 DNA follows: TGTGCCAGCACCGCCCTCCGAAGCGGCAGCACAGATACGCAGTATTTT.

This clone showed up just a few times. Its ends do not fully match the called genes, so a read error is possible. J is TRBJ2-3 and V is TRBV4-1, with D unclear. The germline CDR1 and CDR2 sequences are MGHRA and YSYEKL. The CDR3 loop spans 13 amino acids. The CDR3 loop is CASSQDLAMARHF. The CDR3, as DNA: TGCGCCAGCAGCCAAGATTTGGCTATGGCCCGACATTTT.

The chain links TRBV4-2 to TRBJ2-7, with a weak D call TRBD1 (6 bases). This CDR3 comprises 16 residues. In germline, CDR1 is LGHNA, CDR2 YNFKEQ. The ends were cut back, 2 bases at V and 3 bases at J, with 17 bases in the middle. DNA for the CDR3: TGTGCCAGCAGCCAACAGCACAGGGAGTTAGGCTACGAGCAGTACTTC. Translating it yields CASSQQHRELGYEQYF.

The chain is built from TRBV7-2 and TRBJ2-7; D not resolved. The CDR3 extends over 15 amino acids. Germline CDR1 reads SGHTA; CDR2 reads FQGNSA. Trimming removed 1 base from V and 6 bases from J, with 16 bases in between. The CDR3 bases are TGTGCCAGCAGCTTAGGCCCCACTGGGATCGGCGAGCAGTACTTC. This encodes CASSLGPTGIGEQYF.